These 28 T cell receptor beta chains came from one sample sequenced in a study of blood T cell repertoires in COVID-19. The assay was immunoSEQ multiplex PCR, and TCRdb's table has in-frame clones only and misses some. The table records more than 400,000 clones, about 90% of them present only once. The sequencing sample was made of PBMCs or T cells enriched from blood (not recorded which). The receptors shown here come from a man in his late teens or twenties who had recovered from COVID-19.

Only a few counts were recorded for this clone. J is TRBJ2-3 and V is TRBV9, with 11 bases lining up with TRBD2. With 3 bases clipped from V and 7 bases from J, the junction kept 7 bases outside the gene matches. Germline CDR1 is SGDLS and CDR2 is YYNGEE. The CDR3 consists of 15 residues. DNA of the CDR3: TGTGCCAGCAGCGCTAGCGGGGGGCGTACAAATACGCAGTATTTT. This encodes CASSASGGRTNTQYF.

The chain employs TRBV30 and TRBJ1-6; possibly TRBD1 for D (5 bases). CDR1 and CDR2 from the germline V gene are GTSNPN and SVGIG (reference sequence). The V end was cut by 2 bases, the J end by 10 bases, with 9 bases between. This CDR3 region has 12 residues. As DNA, the CDR3 is TGTGCCTGGAGTCCGGGGGGATCACCCCTCCACTTT. Translated, it gives CAWSPGGSPLHF. Filled out from reference TRBV30 and TRBJ1-6, the complete variable domain reads SQTIHQWPATLVQPVGSPLSLECTVEGTSNPNLYWYRQAAGRGLQLLFYSVGIGQISSEVPQNLSASRPQDRQFILSSKKLLLSDSGFYLCAWSPGGSPLHFGNGTRLTVT.

The CDR3: CASTGTGGARYGYTF. CDR3 DNA: TGTGCCAGCACCGGGACAGGGGGCGCCCGGTATGGCTACACCTTC. This chain connects TRBV2 to TRBJ1-2; TRBD1 agrees at 12 bases. Germline V CDR1 and CDR2: SNHLY, FYNNEI. V lost 7 bases, J lost 5 bases, and 8 bases stayed unmatched. The CDR3 is 15 amino acids.

This sequence joins TRBV20-1 and TRBJ1-2; TRBD1 matches 8 bases. The germline V gene encodes CDR1 DFQATT and CDR2 SNEGSKA (reference sequence). V shed 3 bases, J shed 8 bases, and the junction held 14 bases outside the gene matches. The CDR3 spans 15 residues. Here the CDR3 DNA reads TGCAGTGCTAGTCCCGAAGACAGGGGCGAGGAAGGCTACACCTTC. Protein product: CSASPEDRGEEGYTF.

The V call is TRBV5-1, the J call TRBJ2-7; 7 nucleotides align to TRBD1. Trimming cost V 7 bases and J 2 bases; bases outside gene matches: 3. CDR1 and CDR2 from the germline V gene are SGHRS and YFSETQ. The CDR3 is made up of 12 amino acids. The CDR3 nucleotides read TGCGCCAGCCGACAGGGCACCTACGAGCAGTACTTC. Translating it yields CASRQGTYEQYF.

The chain links TRBV5-1 to TRBJ1-4, with D possibly being TRBD1 (5 bases). Per germline, CDR1 SGHRS and CDR2 YFSETQ. The CDR3 contains 13 residues. Trimming stripped 4 bases from V and 7 bases from J, with 11 bases between. CDR3 protein: CASSARGGEKLFF. DNA of the CDR3: TGCGCCAGCAGCGCGAGGGGAGGTGAAAAACTGTTTTTT.

The chain couples TRBV9 to TRBJ2-1, with a possible D match to TRBD2 (5 bases). V lost 1 base and J 4 bases, leaving 9 bases between the germline ends. CDR3 length: 14 residues. Germline V gene data show CDR1 as SGDLS and CDR2 as YYNGEE. CDR3 nucleotides: TGTGCCAGCAGCGTATGGTCGGGATACAATGAGCAGTTCTTC. It specifies CASSVWSGYNEQFF.

The chain carries TRBV29-1 and TRBJ2-5; a weak D match, TRBD1 (6 bases). In germline, CDR1 is SQVTM, CDR2 ANQGSEA. The CDR3 is made up of 12 amino acids. Trimming removed 7 bases from V and 4 bases from J, with 13 bases in between. For the CDR3, the DNA is TGCAGCGCTTTCCAGGGGTCAGAGACCCAGTACTTC. Encoded protein: CSAFQGSETQYF. Combining the CDR3 with reference TRBV29-1 and TRBJ2-5 gives the whole variable domain SAVISQKPSRDICQRGTSLTIQCQVDSQVTMMFWYRQQPGQSLTLIATANQGSEATYESGFVIDKFPISRPNLTFSTLTVSNMSPEDSSIYLCSAFQGSETQYFGPGTRLLVL.

The chain carries TRBV9 and TRBJ1-5; D unclear. The CDR3 covers 14 residues. Trimming pared 2 bases from V and 1 base from J, leaving 7 bases between. Germline lookup yields CDR1 SGDLS and CDR2 YYNGEE. The CDR3 DNA follows: TGTGCCAGCAGCGTTGAGTGGAGCAATCAGCCCCAGCATTTT. This gives the protein CASSVEWSNQPQHF. Supplemented by reference TRBV9 and TRBJ1-5, the full variable domain reads DSGVTQTPKHLITATGQRVTLRCSPRSGDLSVYWYQQSLDQGLQFLIQYYNGEERAKGNILERFSAQQFPDLHSELNLSSLELGDSALYFCASSVEWSNQPQHFGDGTRLSIL.

V is TRBV30 and J is TRBJ2-2; weak D call: TRBD1 (5 bases). This CDR3 is 12 amino acids long. CDR1 GTSNPN and CDR2 SVGIG come from the germline V gene (reference sequence). V gave up 3 bases and J gave up 8 bases, with 10 bases separating them. The DNA of the CDR3 is TGTGCCTGGAGCCGAAGGGGTGGGGAGCTGTTTTTT. It yields the protein CAWSRRGGELFF.

Many counts were recorded for this clone. The sample contains more than one DNA sequence encoding this CDR3. V gene TRBV18 combines with J gene TRBJ1-1; D is unclear. The length of the CDR3 is 12 residues. V shed 0 bases and J shed 7 bases, with 6 bases lying between them. Germline V gene data show CDR1 as KGHSH and CDR2 as LQKENI. CDR3 DNA sequence: TGTGCCAGCTCACCACCGGGAGGTGAAGCTTTCTTT. This encodes CASSPPGGEAFF.

This rearrangement joins TRBV2 to TRBJ2-1; possibly TRBD1 for D (5 bases). Trimming stripped 4 bases from V and 0 bases from J, with 19 bases between. Germline V gene data show CDR1 as SNHLY and CDR2 as FYNNEI. This CDR3 contains 18 residues. The CDR3 DNA is TGTGCCAGCAGTGGAATTGCAGGGTTCTCGAGCTCCTACAATGAGCAGTTCTTC. This codes for CASSGIAGFSSSYNEQFF.

The chain couples TRBV7-9 to TRBJ2-4, with a possible D match to TRBD2 (7 bases). Germline-derived CDR1 and CDR2 are SEHNR and FQNEAQ (reference sequence). There are 16 residues in the CDR3. The ends were cut back, 1 base at V and 3 bases at J, with 13 bases in the middle. The CDR3 loop is CASSLDLGGRKNIQYF. In DNA, the CDR3 is TGTGCCAGCAGCTTAGACCTCGGGGGGCGCAAAAACATTCAGTACTTC.

The chain joins TRBV7-2 to TRBJ1-5, with 7 bases matching TRBD1. After removal of 0 bases from V and 4 bases from J, the junction contained 3 bases not matched to a gene. The CDR3 length is 15 residues. The germline V gene has CDR1 SGHTA and CDR2 FQGNSA. The CDR3 DNA reads as TGTGCCAGCAGCTTAGCCCGGGACAGTAATCAGCCCCAGCATTTT. Translated, it gives CASSLARDSNQPQHF.

The chain has TRBV10-2 and TRBJ2-5, with 13 nucleotides matching TRBD2. This CDR3 has 18 amino acids. V shed 8 bases, J shed 1 base, and the junction held 13 bases outside the gene matches. Germline V gene sequence: CDR1 WSHSY, CDR2 SAAADI. The CDR3 here is CASLGLAGTNRGQETQYF. CDR3 DNA: TGCGCCAGCCTGGGACTAGCGGGAACTAATCGGGGCCAAGAGACCCAGTACTTC.

This clone was found once. The gene calls are TRBV28 and TRBJ1-1; D is perhaps TRBD1 (5 bases). Germline V CDR1 and CDR2: MDHEN, SYDVKM. V was trimmed by 7 bases and J by 3 bases, leaving 9 bases between them. This CDR3 has 12 amino acids. CDR3 nucleotides: TGTGCCAGCACGAAAGGGGACACTGAAGCTTTCTTT. This encodes CASTKGDTEAFF. The variable domain in full, completed from reference TRBV28 and TRBJ1-1, reads DVKVTQSSRYLVKRTGEKVFLECVQDMDHENMFWYRQDPGLGLRLIYFSYDVKMKEKGDIPEGYSVSREKKERFSLILESASTNQTSMYLCASTKGDTEAFFGQGTRLTVV.

This clone appeared once. The genes are TRBV7-9 and TRBJ1-5, with 8 bases that match TRBD1. CDR3 length equals 16 residues. With 0 bases clipped from V and 4 bases from J, the junction kept 5 bases outside the gene matches. Germline CDR1 and CDR2: SEHNR and FQNEAQ (reference sequence). The CDR3 reads CASSLAQDRANQPQHF. The CDR3 coding sequence is TGTGCCAGCAGCTTAGCCCAGGACAGGGCAAATCAGCCCCAGCATTTT. Full variable domain (missing parts from reference TRBV7-9 and TRBJ1-5): DTGVSQNPRHKITKRGQNVTFRCDPISEHNRLYWYRQTLGQGPEFLTYFQNEAQLEKSRLLSDRFSAERPKGSFSTLEIQRTEQGDSAMYLCASSLAQDRANQPQHFGDGTRLSIL.

This chain uses TRBV4-1 with TRBJ1-2, with D possibly matching TRBD1 (5 bases). The V end was cut by 2 bases, the J end by 7 bases, with 14 bases between. The V gene's germline CDR1 is MGHRA and CDR2 YSYEKL. This CDR3 comprises 14 residues. CDR3 sequence (DNA): TGCGCCAGCAGCCAACAAACAGGTGACGGTGGCTACACCTTC. Amino acid sequence: CASSQQTGDGGYTF.

The J gene is TRBJ2-7, the V gene TRBV7-8, with D perhaps matching TRBD2 (6 bases). There are 15 residues in the CDR3. V was trimmed by 5 bases and J by 4 bases, leaving 18 bases between them. The germline V gene encodes CDR1 SGHVS and CDR2 FQNEAQ. The CDR3 protein is CASSPSRDGLYEQYF. CDR3 bases: TGTGCCAGCAGCCCTAGCCGGGACGGACTATACGAGCAGTACTTC.

The chain couples TRBV5-6 to TRBJ1-1; D remains unclear. The V and J ends lost 0 bases and 3 bases respectively, with 15 bases between them. The germline V gene encodes CDR1 SGHDT and CDR2 YYEEEE. The CDR3 consists of 16 residues. In DNA, the CDR3 is TGTGCCAGCAGCTTGGTAGGACCCGGGGAGGACACTGAAGCTTTCTTT. This encodes CASSLVGPGEDTEAFF.

J is TRBJ1-6 and V is TRBV11-2, with 8 nucleotides matching TRBD1. V trimming: 3 bases; J trimming: 5 bases; junction bases outside the gene matches: 3. The CDR3 covers 15 residues. Germline CDR1 is SGHAT and CDR2 is FQNNGV. The CDR3 reads CASSFSQGDNSPLHF. Here the CDR3 DNA reads TGTGCCAGCAGCTTCTCACAGGGGGATAATTCACCCCTCCACTTT.

This chain joins TRBV6-1 and TRBJ1-5; TRBD1 is a possible D gene (5 bases). This CDR3 region has 16 residues. The V end lost 2 bases, the J end lost 4 bases, and 15 bases lay between the germline ends. Looked up from germline, CDR1 is MNHNS and CDR2 is SASEGT. CDR3 sequence reads: CASSETGGSPNQPQHF. CDR3 nucleotide sequence: TGTGCCAGCAGTGAAACGGGGGGTTCGCCTAATCAGCCCCAGCATTTT.

The V and J genes are TRBV28 and TRBJ1-6; 9 positions match TRBD1. CDR3 size: 16 residues. Germline CDR1 reads MDHEN; CDR2 reads SYDVKM. V lost 1 base and J lost 10; bases outside the gene matches: 8. The CDR3 protein is CASSLLRQGGRSPLHF. The CDR3 region has the DNA TGTGCCAGCAGTTTATTGAGACAGGGGGGCCGGTCACCCCTCCACTTT.

This chain uses TRBV15 with TRBJ2-7; possible D gene TRBD1, 5 bases. CDR3 size: 16 residues. The V and J ends lost 5 bases and 2 bases respectively, with 19 bases between them. Germline V lookup: CDR1 LNHNV, CDR2 YYDKDF (reference sequence). CDR3 bases: TGTGCCACCAGCCCCCAGGTCACGACAGCCGCCTACGAGCAGTACTTC. It specifies CATSPQVTTAAYEQYF. Based on the CDR3 plus reference TRBV15 and TRBJ2-7, the full variable domain is DAMVIQNPRYQVTQFGKPVTLSCSQTLNHNVMYWYQQKSSQAPKLLFHYYDKDFNNEADTPDNFQSRRPNTSFCFLDIRSPGLGDTAMYLCATSPQVTTAAYEQYFGPGTRLTVT.

This clone occurred many times. V and J are TRBV19 and TRBJ1-5, with 7 nucleotides matching TRBD1. Germline V CDR1 and CDR2: LNHDA, SQIVND (reference sequence). The CDR3 sequence is 15 residues long. V shed 2 bases and J 5 bases; nucleotides not matched to a gene: 6. In DNA form, the CDR3 reads TGTGCCAGTAGTATACCACGAGGGGGCGATCAGCCCCAGCATTTT. It yields the protein CASSIPRGGDQPQHF.

V usage is TRBV25-1 and J usage is TRBJ1-1; D unclear. This CDR3 has 15 amino acids. V lost 1 base and J lost 1, with 10 bases in between. Germline loops: CDR1 MGHDK, CDR2 SYGVNS. The CDR3 DNA reads as TGTGCCAGCAGTGAATTGAGAACCGGGAACACTGAAGCTTTCTTT. It codes for CASSELRTGNTEAFF.

The J gene is TRBJ1-5, the V gene TRBV28, with 7 nucleotides matching TRBD1. Germline-derived CDR1 and CDR2 are MDHEN and SYDVKM. Trimming cost V 7 bases and J 3 bases; bases outside gene matches: 12. This CDR3 has 16 residues. CDR3 bases: TGTGCCAGCAAATGGGGGTCGACAGGGATCAATCAGCCCCAGCATTTT. Amino acids: CASKWGSTGINQPQHF.

This clone occurred a few times. The chain employs TRBV10-3 and TRBJ1-2, with unresolved D. With 0 bases removed from V and 5 bases from J, the gap between germline ends came to 16 bases. This CDR3 is built from 16 residues. The V gene's germline CDR1 is ENHRY and CDR2 SYGVKD. The CDR3 reads CAISESTPAVRYGYTF. Here the CDR3 DNA reads TGTGCCATCAGTGAGTCGACTCCGGCGGTTAGATATGGCTACACCTTC.